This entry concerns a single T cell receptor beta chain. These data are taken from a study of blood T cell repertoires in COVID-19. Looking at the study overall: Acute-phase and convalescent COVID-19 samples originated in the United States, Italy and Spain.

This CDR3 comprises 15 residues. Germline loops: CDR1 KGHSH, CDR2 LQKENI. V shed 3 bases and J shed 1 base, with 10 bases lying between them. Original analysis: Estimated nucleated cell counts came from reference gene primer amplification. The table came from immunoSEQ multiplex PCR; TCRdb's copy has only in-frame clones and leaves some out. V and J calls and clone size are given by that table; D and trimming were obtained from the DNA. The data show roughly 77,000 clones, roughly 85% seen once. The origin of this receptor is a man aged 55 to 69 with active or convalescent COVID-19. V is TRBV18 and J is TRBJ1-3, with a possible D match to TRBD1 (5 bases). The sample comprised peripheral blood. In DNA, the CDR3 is TGTGCCAGCTCACCTCTCCGGGGGTCTGGAAACACCATATATTTT. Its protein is CASSPLRGSGNTIYF.